The 30 T cell receptor beta chains below all came from one sample that was sequenced in a study of blood T cell repertoires in COVID-19. Profiled with immunoSEQ multiplex PCR; TCRdb holds only in-frame clones, not every one. There are approximately 55,000 clones in the sample; around 86% occur only once, and about 6.7% lies in the top ten. Sequenced sample: peripheral blood. Receptors originate from a man between 45 and 60 years old with active COVID-19.

The chain employs TRBV6-6 and TRBJ2-3; perhaps TRBD2 as D (5 bases). The CDR3 contains 15 residues. Germline CDR1 is MNHNY and CDR2 is SVGAGI (reference sequence). Trimming left V 6 bases short and J 2 bases short, with 15 bases between. In nucleotides, the CDR3 is TGTGCCAGCAGCCCCTTAGCGAGGAACACAGATACGCAGTATTTT. Its protein product is CASSPLARNTDTQYF.

This sequence joins TRBV7-2 and TRBJ1-5; maybe TRBD1 (5 bases). The germline V gene encodes CDR1 SGHTA and CDR2 FQGNSA. V dropped 1 base and J dropped 7 bases, with 20 bases sitting between them. This CDR3 is 17 amino acids long. The CDR3 loop reads CASSLGAGRPGNQPQHF. In DNA, the CDR3 is TGTGCCAGCAGCTTAGGGGCGGGGCGTCCGGGGAACCAGCCCCAGCATTTT.

CDR3 bases: TGTGCCAGCAGCGCAGGCGGCGGGAACACCATATATTTT. Its translation is CASSAGGGNTIYF. The chain combines TRBV9 with TRBJ1-3, with unresolved D. V lost 3 bases and J lost 7, with 11 bases in between. From germline, CDR1 is SGDLS and CDR2 YYNGEE. The CDR3 is 13 amino acids.

V and J are TRBV6-1 and TRBJ1-2, with TRBD1 as a possible D gene (5 bases). Between the trimmed V and J ends, which lost 1 base and 7 bases, there was a span of 10 bases. Germline V gene data show CDR1 as MNHNS and CDR2 as SASEGT. The CDR3 sequence is 13 residues long. This CDR3 is CASSEVPGGGYTF. The CDR3 nucleotides read TGTGCCAGCAGTGAAGTCCCGGGGGGTGGCTACACCTTC.

The chain links TRBV6-5 to TRBJ2-7; no reliable D call. V shed 0 bases and J shed 3 bases, with 12 bases lying between them. Germline V gives CDR1 MNHEY, CDR2 SVGAGI. The CDR3 covers 15 residues. The CDR3 sequence: CASSYSFVASYEQYF. The CDR3 region has the DNA TGTGCCAGCAGTTACTCGTTTGTTGCCAGCTACGAGCAGTACTTC.

The chain couples TRBV5-1 to TRBJ2-4; 10 nucleotides agree with TRBD1. V shed 4 bases, J shed 7 bases, and the junction held 5 bases outside the gene matches. The CDR3 contains 14 residues. Germline assignment: CDR1 SGHRS and CDR2 YFSETQ. In nucleotides, the CDR3 is TGCGCCAGCAGCGGACAGGGGGGTGAGAACATTCAGTACTTC. This sequence encodes CASSGQGGENIQYF.

The chain has TRBV5-1 and TRBJ1-2; D might be TRBD1 (5 bases). Between the trimmed V and J ends, which lost 0 bases and 2 bases, there was a span of 14 bases. The CDR3 has 16 residues. Germline V lookup: CDR1 SGHRS, CDR2 YFSETQ. The DNA of the CDR3 is TGCGCCAGCAGCTTGGTGGGGGGGAAGCTCAACTATGGCTACACCTTC. Translating gives CASSLVGGKLNYGYTF.

The V gene is TRBV10-3, the J gene TRBJ2-2; no firm D call. The CDR3 loop spans 14 amino acids. V gave up 11 bases and J gave up 0 bases, with 13 bases separating them. Germline V gene data show CDR1 as ENHRY and CDR2 as SYGVKD. The CDR3 coding sequence is TGTGCCTCCCGCACTCTAGCGAACACCGGGGAGCTGTTTTTT. As protein: CASRTLANTGELFF.

This rearrangement joins TRBV27 to TRBJ2-7; D not certain. Trimming removed 6 bases from V and 7 bases from J, with 19 bases in between. CDR3 length: 14 residues. CDR1 is MNHEY and CDR2 is SMNVEV in the germline V gene (reference sequence). The CDR3 coding sequence is TGTGCCAGCAGCCGCAACACTCCAGGTAGTGAGCAGTACTTC. Translation: CASSRNTPGSEQYF.

The chain carries TRBV5-1 and TRBJ2-7; TRBD1 is a possible D gene (5 bases). CDR3 length equals 14 residues. V gave up 0 bases and J gave up 5 bases, with 12 bases separating them. From germline, CDR1 is SGHRS and CDR2 YFSETQ. The CDR3 protein is CASSLGPGSNEQYF. The DNA of the CDR3 is TGCGCCAGCAGCTTGGGGCCAGGGTCAAACGAGCAGTACTTC.

The rearrangement links TRBV18 to TRBJ1-2, with D perhaps matching TRBD1 (6 bases). CDR1 KGHSH and CDR2 LQKENI come from the germline V gene. This CDR3 comprises 13 residues. V dropped 3 bases and J dropped 7 bases, with 12 bases sitting between them. CDR3 sequence: CASSPLDSTGYTF. The CDR3 DNA follows: TGTGCCAGCTCACCTTTGGACAGTACTGGCTACACCTTC.

This chain uses TRBV30 with TRBJ1-4, with 8 positions matching TRBD1. Per germline, CDR1 GTSNPN and CDR2 SVGIG (reference sequence). The CDR3 has 13 residues. V was clipped by 8 bases and J by 2 bases; unmatched bases: 4. The CDR3 loop is CARRTGTNEKLFF. The CDR3 coding sequence is TGTGCCCGCCGGACAGGGACTAATGAAAAACTGTTTTTT.

The chain uses TRBV9 and TRBJ1-1; maybe TRBD1 (6 bases). Trimming removed 0 bases at V and 8 bases at J, with 14 bases between. Looked up from germline, CDR1 is SGDLS and CDR2 is YYNGEE. The CDR3 length is 14 residues. The CDR3 sequence: CASSVAPGVAEAFF. For the CDR3, the DNA is TGTGCCAGCAGCGTAGCTCCAGGGGTCGCCGAAGCTTTCTTT.

The rearrangement uses TRBV19 and TRBJ1-5, with TRBD1 identical over 12 bases. Germline assignment: CDR1 LNHDA and CDR2 SQIVND (reference sequence). V lost 9 bases to trimming and J lost 2 bases; unmatched junction nucleotides: 5. CDR3 length: 15 residues. As DNA, the CDR3 is TGTGCCAGCCGGGACAGGGGGCTAGGCAATCAGCCCCAGCATTTT. This sequence encodes CASRDRGLGNQPQHF.

This clone was seen a few times. This rearrangement joins TRBV11-2 to TRBJ1-6; 7 bases are a match to TRBD1. The ends lost 5 bases at V and 9 bases at J; junction bases unmatched: 13. CDR3 size: 16 residues. The germline CDR1 and CDR2 sequences are SGHAT and FQNNGV. CDR3 sequence (DNA): TGTGCCAGCAGCCTATCTCGGGACAGTCTTAGTTCACCCCTCCACTTT. Its translation is CASSLSRDSLSSPLHF.

V gene TRBV7-9 combines with J gene TRBJ1-3, with D unclear. Looked up from germline, CDR1 is SEHNR and CDR2 is FQNEAQ (reference sequence). The CDR3 has 12 residues. V was clipped by 8 bases and J by 3 bases, with 8 bases between them. The CDR3 nucleotides are TGTGCCAGCCTCCCCGGTGGAAACACCATATATTTT. Protein: CASLPGGNTIYF.

DNA of the CDR3: TGTGCCACCGGAGGGAGCGGGGGGGCAGATGAGCAGTTCTTC. Its translation: CATGGSGGADEQFF. The chain links TRBV9 to TRBJ2-1; 10 bases match TRBD2. CDR1 SGDLS and CDR2 YYNGEE come from the germline V gene. The ends lost 9 bases at V and 8 bases at J; junction bases unmatched: 11. CDR3 size: 14 residues.

This clone showed up just a few times. The chain links TRBV18 to TRBJ2-5, with 8 bases that match TRBD2. With 8 bases clipped from V and 5 bases from J, the junction kept 16 bases outside the gene matches. This CDR3 spans 16 amino acids. The germline V gene has CDR1 KGHSH and CDR2 LQKENI. CDR3 protein: CASLPLVAGGSETQYF. CDR3 DNA sequence: TGTGCCAGCCTCCCCCTTGTCGCGGGAGGTTCTGAGACCCAGTACTTC.

This clone has just one count. The V call is TRBV7-2, the J call TRBJ2-5, with D possibly being TRBD2 (6 bases). CDR1 and CDR2 (germline): SGHTA, FQGNSA. This CDR3 spans 13 amino acids. Trimming pared 9 bases from V and 8 bases from J, leaving 19 bases between. The CDR3 here is CASAGQTVVTQYF. For the CDR3, the DNA is TGTGCCAGTGCGGGGCAGACCGTCGTTACCCAGTACTTC.

This chain links TRBV19 with TRBJ2-3; the match to TRBD2 covers 10 bases. V dropped 6 bases and J dropped 5; count of bases not matched to a gene: 5. CDR3 length: 14 amino acids. Germline CDR1 and CDR2: LNHDA and SQIVND (reference sequence). This CDR3 is CASRDPSGGDTQYF. CDR3 coding DNA: TGTGCCAGTAGAGACCCTAGCGGGGGAGATACGCAGTATTTT.

This chain joins TRBV10-3 and TRBJ2-2; weak D call: TRBD1 (6 bases). In germline, CDR1 is ENHRY, CDR2 SYGVKD. The CDR3 is made up of 16 amino acids. V was pared by 7 bases and J by 0 bases, with 15 bases between. CDR3 nucleotides: TGTGCCATCACACCCACAGGGAGATCGAACACCGGGGAGCTGTTTTTT. Translation gives CAITPTGRSNTGELFF.

The gene calls are TRBV15 and TRBJ2-1; D gene unclear. The CDR3 is 13 amino acids. V lost 3 bases and J 4 bases, leaving 7 bases between the germline ends. Germline V gene lookup returns CDR1 LNHNV and CDR2 YYDKDF (reference sequence). The CDR3 nucleotides read TGTGCCACCAGCAGCAACGAGTACAATGAGCAGTTCTTC. It translates to CATSSNEYNEQFF.

The chain employs TRBV4-2 and TRBJ1-3; D ambiguous. Germline CDR1 and CDR2: LGHNA and YNFKEQ. The V end lost 0 bases, the J end lost 4 bases, and 16 bases lay between the germline ends. The CDR3 consists of 17 residues. CDR3 loop: CASSQDVAGSGGNTIYF. Written as DNA, the CDR3 is TGTGCCAGCAGCCAAGATGTGGCGGGGTCGGGGGGAAACACCATATATTTT.

This clone was seen a few times. The chain links TRBV7-9 to TRBJ1-2; unclear D gene. Germline assignment: CDR1 SEHNR and CDR2 FQNEAQ (reference sequence). Trimming pared 5 bases from V and 5 bases from J, leaving 21 bases between. The CDR3 is 16 residues long. The DNA for the CDR3 is TGTGCCAGCAGCCCCCCGGGCGGGGTAGGGCTTTATGGCTACACCTTC. Translating gives CASSPPGGVGLYGYTF.

V usage is TRBV7-8 and J usage is TRBJ2-7, with 9 bases that match TRBD2. V was clipped by 3 bases and J by 4 bases; unmatched bases: 1. Germline CDR1 reads SGHVS; CDR2 reads FQNEAQ. The CDR3 is 13 amino acids. In DNA form, the CDR3 reads TGTGCCAGCAGCTTTAGCGGGAGTTACGAGCAGTACTTC. It encodes CASSFSGSYEQYF.

This rearrangement joins TRBV4-2 to TRBJ2-3, with D possibly being TRBD2 (5 bases). V shed 4 bases and J shed 2 bases, with 13 bases lying between them. CDR3 size: 15 residues. Germline CDR1 reads LGHNA; CDR2 reads YNFKEQ. The CDR3 spells CASSPRTGSTDTQYF. The CDR3 DNA reads as TGTGCCAGCAGCCCCCGGACGGGGTCCACAGATACGCAGTATTTT.

The gene calls are TRBV6-6 and TRBJ1-1; a weak D match, TRBD1 (6 bases). The CDR3 contains 12 residues. V shed 7 bases and J shed 4 bases, with 10 bases lying between them. From germline, CDR1 is MNHNY and CDR2 SVGAGI (reference sequence). The CDR3 DNA reads as TGTGCCAGCACAGGGGCGGGCACTGAAGCTTTCTTT. It translates to CASTGAGTEAFF.

The J gene is TRBJ1-5, the V gene TRBV19; a weak D match, TRBD1 (6 bases). The germline V gene has CDR1 LNHDA and CDR2 SQIVND (reference sequence). V lost 3 bases to trimming and J lost 6 bases, with 12 bases between them. The CDR3 covers 14 residues. The CDR3 reads CASSIGGAAQPQHF. The CDR3 DNA follows: TGTGCCAGTAGTATTGGGGGGGCGGCTCAGCCCCAGCATTTT.

The chain recombines TRBV19 with TRBJ2-1, with TRBD1 identical over 7 bases. The CDR3 length is 17 residues. V was clipped by 5 bases and J by 1 base; unmatched bases: 11. Germline V gene data show CDR1 as LNHDA and CDR2 as SQIVND (reference sequence). CDR3 bases: TGTGCCAGTAGTTCCCCCCCCGGACAGGTATCCTACAATGAGCAGTTCTTC. Translation gives CASSSPPGQVSYNEQFF.

The chain couples TRBV6-2 or TRBV6-3 to TRBJ2-7; TRBD1 agrees at 8 bases. The CDR3 has 14 residues. CDR1 MNHEY and CDR2 SVGEGT come from the germline V gene. V was clipped by 5 bases and J by 4 bases; unmatched bases: 7. The chain's CDR3 is CASSATGGRYEQYF. The CDR3 DNA reads as TGTGCCAGCAGTGCCACAGGGGGTAGGTACGAGCAGTACTTC.